The following is a T cell receptor (beta chain) sequence with its context. The antigen is not known. The table came from immunoSEQ multiplex PCR; TCRdb's copy has only in-frame clones and leaves some out. The repertoire holds some 100,000 clones, over 95% seen once, with 0.025% to 0.035% in the top ten. This entry is derived from a study of siplizumab effects on memory and regulatory T cells. Study-wide points: Some alloreactive sequences were traceable to unstimulated CD4+ memory cells, and siplizumab significantly reduced them. Naive T cells apparently outstripped memory cells in diversity and seemed major alloresponse contributors. Whether the proliferating Tregs (from siplizumab cultures) were suppressive was not confirmed.

This CDR3 has 13 amino acids. V gave up 6 bases and J gave up 1 base, with 9 bases separating them. CDR1 is MNHEY and CDR2 is SMNVEV in the germline V gene (reference sequence). This sequence joins TRBV27 and TRBJ1-1; D is unclear. The receptor was isolated from a human donor in good health. The material sequenced was naive CD4+ T cells sorted from blood. The CDR3 spells CASRPRENTEAFF. In nucleotides, the CDR3 is TGTGCCAGCAGGCCTCGGGAGAACACTGAAGCTTTCTTT.